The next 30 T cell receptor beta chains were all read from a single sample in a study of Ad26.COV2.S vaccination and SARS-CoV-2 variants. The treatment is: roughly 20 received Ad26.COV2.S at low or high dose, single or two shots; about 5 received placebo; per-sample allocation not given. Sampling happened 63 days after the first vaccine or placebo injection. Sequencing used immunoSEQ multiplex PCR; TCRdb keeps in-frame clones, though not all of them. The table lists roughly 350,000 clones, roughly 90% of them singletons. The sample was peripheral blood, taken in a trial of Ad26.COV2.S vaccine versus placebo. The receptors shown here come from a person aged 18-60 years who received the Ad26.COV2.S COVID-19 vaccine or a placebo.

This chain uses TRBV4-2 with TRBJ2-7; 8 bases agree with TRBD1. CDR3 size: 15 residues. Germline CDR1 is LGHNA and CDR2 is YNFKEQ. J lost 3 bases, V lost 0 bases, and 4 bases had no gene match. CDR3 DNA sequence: TGTGCCAGCAGCCAAGATTTCACAGGGGGCTACGAGCAGTACTTC. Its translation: CASSQDFTGGYEQYF.

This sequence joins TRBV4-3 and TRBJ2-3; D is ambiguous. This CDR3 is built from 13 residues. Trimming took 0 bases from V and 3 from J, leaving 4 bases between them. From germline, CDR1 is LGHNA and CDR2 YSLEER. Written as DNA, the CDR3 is TGCGCCAGCAGCCAAGAAGGAACAGATACGCAGTATTTT. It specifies CASSQEGTDTQYF.

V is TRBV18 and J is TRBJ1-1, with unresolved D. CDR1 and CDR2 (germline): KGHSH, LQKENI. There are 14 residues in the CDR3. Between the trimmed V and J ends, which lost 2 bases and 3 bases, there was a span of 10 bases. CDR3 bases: TGTGCCAGCTCACCAGAAGTACAGTACACTGAAGCTTTCTTT. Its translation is CASSPEVQYTEAFF.

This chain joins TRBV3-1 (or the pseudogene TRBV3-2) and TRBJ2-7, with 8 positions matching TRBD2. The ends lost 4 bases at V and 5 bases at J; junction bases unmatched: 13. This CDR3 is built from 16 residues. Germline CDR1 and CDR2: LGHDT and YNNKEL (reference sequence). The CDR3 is CASSLISGTGFNEQYF. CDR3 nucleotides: TGTGCCAGCAGCCTGATTAGCGGGACCGGCTTTAACGAGCAGTACTTC.

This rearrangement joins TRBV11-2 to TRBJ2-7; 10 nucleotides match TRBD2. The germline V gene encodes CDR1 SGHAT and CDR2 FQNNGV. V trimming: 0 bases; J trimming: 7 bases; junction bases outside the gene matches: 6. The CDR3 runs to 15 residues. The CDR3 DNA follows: TGTGCCAGCAGCTTAGATGGGCTAGCGGGAGTAGAGCAGTACTTC. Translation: CASSLDGLAGVEQYF.

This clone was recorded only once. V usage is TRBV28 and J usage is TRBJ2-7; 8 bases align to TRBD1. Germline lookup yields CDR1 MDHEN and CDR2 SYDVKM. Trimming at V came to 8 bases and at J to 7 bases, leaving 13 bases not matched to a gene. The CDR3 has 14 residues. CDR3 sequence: CASHGQGVMEEQYF. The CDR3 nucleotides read TGTGCCAGCCACGGACAGGGTGTAATGGAGGAGCAGTACTTC.

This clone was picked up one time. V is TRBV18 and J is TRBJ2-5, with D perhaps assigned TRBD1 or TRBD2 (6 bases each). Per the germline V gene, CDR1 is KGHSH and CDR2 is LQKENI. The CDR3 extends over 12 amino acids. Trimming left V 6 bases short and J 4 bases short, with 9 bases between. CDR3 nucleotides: TGTGCCAGCTCGCGGGACACAGAGACCCAGTACTTC. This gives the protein CASSRDTETQYF.

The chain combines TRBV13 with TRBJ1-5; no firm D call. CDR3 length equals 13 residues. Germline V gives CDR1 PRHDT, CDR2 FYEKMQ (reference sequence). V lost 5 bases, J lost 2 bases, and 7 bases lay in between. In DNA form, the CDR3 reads TGTGCCAGCAGCCTAAGGGGCAATCAGCCCCAGCATTTT. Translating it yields CASSLRGNQPQHF.

In nucleotides, the CDR3 is TGTGCCAGCAGTGAATTCCGCGGGAGGGGCAATGAGCAGTTCTTC. It encodes CASSEFRGRGNEQFF. This chain connects TRBV25-1 to TRBJ2-1; 9 bases are a match to TRBD2. V was clipped by 1 base and J by 6 bases; unmatched bases: 4. The CDR3 has 15 residues. From germline, CDR1 is MGHDK and CDR2 SYGVNS.

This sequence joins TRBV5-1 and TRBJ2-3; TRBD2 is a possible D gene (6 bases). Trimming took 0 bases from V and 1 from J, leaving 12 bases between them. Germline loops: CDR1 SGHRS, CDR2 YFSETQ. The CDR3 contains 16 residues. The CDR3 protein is CASSLAGGYGTDTQYF. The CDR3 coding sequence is TGCGCCAGCAGCTTGGCCGGAGGGTATGGCACAGATACGCAGTATTTT.

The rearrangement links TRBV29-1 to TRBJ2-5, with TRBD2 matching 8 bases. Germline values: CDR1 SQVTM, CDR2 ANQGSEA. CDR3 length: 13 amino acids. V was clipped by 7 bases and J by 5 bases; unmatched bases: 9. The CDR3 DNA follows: TGCAGCGCCACCGGCGGGGGGAAGGAGACCCAGTACTTC. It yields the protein CSATGGGKETQYF.

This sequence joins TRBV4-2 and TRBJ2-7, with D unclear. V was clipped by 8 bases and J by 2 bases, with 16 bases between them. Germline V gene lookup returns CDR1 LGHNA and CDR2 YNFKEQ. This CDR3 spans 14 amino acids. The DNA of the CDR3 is TGTGCCAGCGCACCCATAGGCGACCCCTACGAGCAGTACTTC. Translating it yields CASAPIGDPYEQYF.

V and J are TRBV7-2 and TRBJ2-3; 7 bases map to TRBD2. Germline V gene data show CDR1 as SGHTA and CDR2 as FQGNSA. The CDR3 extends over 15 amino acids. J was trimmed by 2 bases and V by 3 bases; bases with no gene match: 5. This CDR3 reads CASSFASGNTDTQYF. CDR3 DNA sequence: TGTGCCAGCAGCTTCGCTAGCGGAAACACAGATACGCAGTATTTT.

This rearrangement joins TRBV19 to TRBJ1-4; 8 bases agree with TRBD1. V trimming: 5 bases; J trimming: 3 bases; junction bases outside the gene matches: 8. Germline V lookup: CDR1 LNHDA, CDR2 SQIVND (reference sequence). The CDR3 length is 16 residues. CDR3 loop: CASSADPGQANEKLFF. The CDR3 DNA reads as TGTGCCAGTAGTGCCGACCCGGGACAGGCTAATGAAAAACTGTTTTTT. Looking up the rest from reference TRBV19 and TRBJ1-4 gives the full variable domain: DGGITQSPKYLFRKEGQNVTLSCEQNLNHDAMYWYRQDPGQGLRLIYYSQIVNDFQKGDIAEGYSVSREKKESFPLTVTSAQKNPTAFYLCASSADPGQANEKLFFGSGTQLSVL.

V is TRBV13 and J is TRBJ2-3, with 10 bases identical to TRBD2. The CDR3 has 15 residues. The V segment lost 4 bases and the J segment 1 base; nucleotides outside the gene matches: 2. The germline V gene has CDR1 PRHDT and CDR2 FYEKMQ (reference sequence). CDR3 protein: CASSSTSGGTDTQYF. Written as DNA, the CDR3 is TGTGCCAGCAGCTCAACTAGCGGGGGCACAGATACGCAGTATTTT.

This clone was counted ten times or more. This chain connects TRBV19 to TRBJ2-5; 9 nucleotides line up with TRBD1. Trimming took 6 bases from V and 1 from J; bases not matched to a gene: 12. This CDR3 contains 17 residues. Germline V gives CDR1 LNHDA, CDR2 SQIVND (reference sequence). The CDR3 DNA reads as TGTGCCAGTAGCAAGATGCCGGGACAGGGTATCCAAGAGACCCAGTACTTC. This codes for CASSKMPGQGIQETQYF.

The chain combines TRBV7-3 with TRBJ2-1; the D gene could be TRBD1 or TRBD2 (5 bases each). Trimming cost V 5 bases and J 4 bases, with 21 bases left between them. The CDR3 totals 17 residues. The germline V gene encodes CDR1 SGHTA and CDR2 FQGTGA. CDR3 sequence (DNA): TGTGCCAGCAGCCCCCACTCGGGGACGGCAATTTACAATGAGCAGTTCTTC. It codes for CASSPHSGTAIYNEQFF.

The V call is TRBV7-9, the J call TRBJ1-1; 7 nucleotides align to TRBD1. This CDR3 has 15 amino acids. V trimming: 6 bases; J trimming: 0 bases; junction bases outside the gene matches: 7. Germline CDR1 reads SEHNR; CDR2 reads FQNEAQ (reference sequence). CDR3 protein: CASRFGTALNTEAFF. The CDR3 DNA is TGTGCCAGCAGGTTCGGGACAGCTTTGAACACTGAAGCTTTCTTT.

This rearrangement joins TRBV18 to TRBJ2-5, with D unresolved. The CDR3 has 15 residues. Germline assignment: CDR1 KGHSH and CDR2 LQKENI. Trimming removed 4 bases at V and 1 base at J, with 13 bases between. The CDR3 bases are TGTGCCAGCTCACGGCCCCCCGGCAGCCAAGAGACCCAGTACTTC. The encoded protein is CASSRPPGSQETQYF.

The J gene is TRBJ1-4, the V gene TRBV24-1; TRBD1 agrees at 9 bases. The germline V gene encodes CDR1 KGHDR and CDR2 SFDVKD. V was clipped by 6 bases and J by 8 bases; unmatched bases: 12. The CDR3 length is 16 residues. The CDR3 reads CATSKPGTGWGEKLFF. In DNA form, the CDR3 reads TGTGCCACCAGTAAACCCGGGACAGGGTGGGGGGAAAAACTGTTTTTT.

CDR3 DNA sequence: TGTGCCACCAGTGATTCACTATCCGTAGCCCGGTCCAGCTCCTACAATGAGCAGTTCTTC. Residues: CATSDSLSVARSSSYNEQFF. V usage is TRBV24-1 and J usage is TRBJ2-1; D remains ambiguous. With 2 bases removed from V and 0 bases from J, the gap between germline ends came to 22 bases. CDR3 size: 20 residues. In germline, CDR1 is KGHDR, CDR2 SFDVKD.

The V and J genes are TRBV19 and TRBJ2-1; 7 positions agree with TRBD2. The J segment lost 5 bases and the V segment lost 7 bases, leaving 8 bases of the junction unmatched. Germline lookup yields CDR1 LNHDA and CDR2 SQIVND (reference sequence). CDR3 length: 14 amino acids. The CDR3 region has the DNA TGTGCCAGTACCCCATTACTAGCGAACAATGAGCAGTTCTTC. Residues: CASTPLLANNEQFF. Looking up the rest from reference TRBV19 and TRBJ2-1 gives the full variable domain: DGGITQSPKYLFRKEGQNVTLSCEQNLNHDAMYWYRQDPGQGLRLIYYSQIVNDFQKGDIAEGYSVSREKKESFPLTVTSAQKNPTAFYLCASTPLLANNEQFFGPGTRLTVL.

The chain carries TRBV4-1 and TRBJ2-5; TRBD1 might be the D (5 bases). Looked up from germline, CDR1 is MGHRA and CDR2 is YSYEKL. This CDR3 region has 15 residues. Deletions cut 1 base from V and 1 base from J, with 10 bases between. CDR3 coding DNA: TGCGCCAGCAGCCAAGGGGGCAGGGTCCAAGAGACCCAGTACTTC. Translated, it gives CASSQGGRVQETQYF.

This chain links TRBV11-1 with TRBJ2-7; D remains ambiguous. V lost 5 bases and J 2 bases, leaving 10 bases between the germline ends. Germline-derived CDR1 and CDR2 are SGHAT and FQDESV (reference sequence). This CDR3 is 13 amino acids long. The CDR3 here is CASSPAPTYEQYF. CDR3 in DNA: TGTGCCAGCAGCCCCGCACCGACCTACGAGCAGTACTTC.

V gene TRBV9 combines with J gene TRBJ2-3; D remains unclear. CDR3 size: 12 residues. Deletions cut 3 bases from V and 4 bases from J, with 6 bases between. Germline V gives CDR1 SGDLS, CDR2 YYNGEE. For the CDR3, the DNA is TGTGCCAGCAGCGGCGACTCAGATACGCAGTATTTT. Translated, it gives CASSGDSDTQYF.

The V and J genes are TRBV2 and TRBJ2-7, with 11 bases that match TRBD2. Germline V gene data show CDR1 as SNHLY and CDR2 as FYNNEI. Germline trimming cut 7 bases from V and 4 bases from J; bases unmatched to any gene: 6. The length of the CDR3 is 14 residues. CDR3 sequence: CASTTTSGSYEQYF. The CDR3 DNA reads TGTGCCAGCACTACTACTAGCGGGAGTTACGAGCAGTACTTC.

The CDR3 DNA reads as TGTGCCAGCCGGCCGACAGGGGGGACCGGGGAGCTGTTTTTT. Its protein product is CASRPTGGTGELFF. V usage is TRBV19 and J usage is TRBJ2-2, with 9 bases identical to TRBD1. Germline CDR1 and CDR2: LNHDA and SQIVND (reference sequence). There are 14 residues in the CDR3. V lost 9 bases, J lost 5 bases, and 7 bases stayed unmatched.

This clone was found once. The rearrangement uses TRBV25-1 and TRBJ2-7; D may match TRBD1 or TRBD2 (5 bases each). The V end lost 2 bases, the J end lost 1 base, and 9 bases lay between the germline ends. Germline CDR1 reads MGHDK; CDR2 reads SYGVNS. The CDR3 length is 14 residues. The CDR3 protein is CASSEGGRSYEQYF. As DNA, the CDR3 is TGTGCCAGCAGTGAAGGGGGACGGTCCTACGAGCAGTACTTC.

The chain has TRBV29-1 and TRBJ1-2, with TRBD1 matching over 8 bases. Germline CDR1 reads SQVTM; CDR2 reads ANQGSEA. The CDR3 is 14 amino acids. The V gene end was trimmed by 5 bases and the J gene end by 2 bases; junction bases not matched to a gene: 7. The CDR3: CSVNSGQGNYGYTF. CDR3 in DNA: TGCAGCGTTAACTCCGGACAGGGAAACTATGGCTACACCTTC.

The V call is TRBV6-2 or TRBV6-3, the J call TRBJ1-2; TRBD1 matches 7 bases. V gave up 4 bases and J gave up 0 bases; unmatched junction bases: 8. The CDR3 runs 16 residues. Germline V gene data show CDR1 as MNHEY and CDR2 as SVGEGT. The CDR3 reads CASSFPRGQANYGYTF. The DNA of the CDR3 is TGTGCCAGCAGTTTCCCCCGAGGACAGGCTAACTATGGCTACACCTTC.